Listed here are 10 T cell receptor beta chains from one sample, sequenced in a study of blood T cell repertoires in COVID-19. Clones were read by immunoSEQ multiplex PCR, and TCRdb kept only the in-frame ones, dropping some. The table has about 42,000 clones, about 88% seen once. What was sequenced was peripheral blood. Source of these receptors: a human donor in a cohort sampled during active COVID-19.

CDR3 protein: CASRRQGGNTEAFF. The DNA of the CDR3 is TGTGCCAGCAGAAGACAGGGGGGGAACACTGAAGCTTTCTTT. J is TRBJ1-1 and V is TRBV7-3, with 9 bases fitting TRBD1. Germline V lookup: CDR1 SGHTA, CDR2 FQGTGA. The CDR3 runs to 14 residues. Trimming took 6 bases from V and 1 from J; bases not matched to a gene: 3.

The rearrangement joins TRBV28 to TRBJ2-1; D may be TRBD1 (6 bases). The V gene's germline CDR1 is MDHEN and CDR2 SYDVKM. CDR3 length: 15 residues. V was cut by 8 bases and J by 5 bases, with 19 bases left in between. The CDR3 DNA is TGTGCCAGCTTCGATTGGGGGCGCTTCGACAATGAGCAGTTCTTC. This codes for CASFDWGRFDNEQFF.

The CDR3 nucleotides are TGTGCCAGCAGCTTAGCGCTATCAGATACGCAGTATTTT. It yields the protein CASSLALSDTQYF. The chain employs TRBV7-2 and TRBJ2-3; D gene uncertain. CDR1 and CDR2 (germline): SGHTA, FQGNSA. The CDR3 has 13 residues. Trimming cost V 0 bases and J 4 bases, with 5 bases left between them.

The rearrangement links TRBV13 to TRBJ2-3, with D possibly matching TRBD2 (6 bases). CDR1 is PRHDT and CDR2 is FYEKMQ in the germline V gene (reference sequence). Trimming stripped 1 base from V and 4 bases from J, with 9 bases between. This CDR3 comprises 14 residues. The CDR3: CASSLVWGADTQYF. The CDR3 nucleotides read TGTGCCAGCAGCTTAGTGTGGGGGGCAGATACGCAGTATTTT.

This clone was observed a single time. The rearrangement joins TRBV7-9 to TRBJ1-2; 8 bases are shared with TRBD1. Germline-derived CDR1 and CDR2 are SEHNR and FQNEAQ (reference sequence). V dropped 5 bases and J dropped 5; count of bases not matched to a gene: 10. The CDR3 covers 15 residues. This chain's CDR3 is CASSPTTGDGYGYTF. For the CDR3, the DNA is TGTGCCAGCAGCCCTACGACAGGGGATGGTTATGGCTACACCTTC.

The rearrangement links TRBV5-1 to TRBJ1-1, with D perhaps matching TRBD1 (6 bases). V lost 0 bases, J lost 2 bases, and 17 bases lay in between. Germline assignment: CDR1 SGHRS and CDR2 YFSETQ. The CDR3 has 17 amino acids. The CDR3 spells CASSLVVLQGRNTEAFF. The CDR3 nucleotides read TGCGCCAGCAGCTTGGTCGTCTTACAGGGTAGAAACACTGAAGCTTTCTTT.

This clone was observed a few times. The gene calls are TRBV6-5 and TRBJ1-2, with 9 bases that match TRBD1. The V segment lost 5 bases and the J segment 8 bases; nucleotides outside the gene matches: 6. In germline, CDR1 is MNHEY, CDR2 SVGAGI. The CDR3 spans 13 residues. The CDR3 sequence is CASSQDRGNGYTF. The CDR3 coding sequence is TGTGCCAGCAGTCAGGACAGGGGAAACGGCTACACCTTC.

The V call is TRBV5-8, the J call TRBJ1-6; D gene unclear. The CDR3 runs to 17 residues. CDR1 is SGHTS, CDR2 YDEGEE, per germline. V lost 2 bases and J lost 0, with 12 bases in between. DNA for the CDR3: TGTGCCAGCAGCTTCCGAAGGAGGAGCTCCTATAATTCACCCCTCCACTTT. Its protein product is CASSFRRRSSYNSPLHF. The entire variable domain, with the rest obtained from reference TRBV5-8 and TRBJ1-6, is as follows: EAGVTQSPTHLIKTRGQQATLRCSPISGHTSVYWYQQALGLGLQFLLWYDEGEERNRGNFPPRFSGRQFPNYSSELNVNALELEDSALYLCASSFRRRSSYNSPLHFGNGTRLTVT.

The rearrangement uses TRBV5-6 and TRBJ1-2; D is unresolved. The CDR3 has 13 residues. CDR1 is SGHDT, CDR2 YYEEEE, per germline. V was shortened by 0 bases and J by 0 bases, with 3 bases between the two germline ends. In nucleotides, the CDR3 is TGTGCCAGCAGCTTGGGTACTAACTATGGCTACACCTTC. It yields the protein CASSLGTNYGYTF.

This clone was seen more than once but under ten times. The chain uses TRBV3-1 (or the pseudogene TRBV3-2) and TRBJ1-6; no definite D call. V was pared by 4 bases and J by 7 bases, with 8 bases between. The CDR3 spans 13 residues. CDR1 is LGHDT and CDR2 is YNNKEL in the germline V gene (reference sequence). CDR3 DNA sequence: TGTGCCAGCAGCCGAAACAGCAATTCACCCCTCCACTTT. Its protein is CASSRNSNSPLHF.